This TCR beta chain was profiled in a study of cytomegalovirus exposure and HLA in healthy donors. Findings and caveats of the study: Reportedly, fewer N-insertions than the approximately 600-donor mean appeared in an Asian-associated ancestry cluster in a later analysis. Common viral pathogens seemed, in a later analysis, to connect with several of the most significant clusters. Within a later analysis, the majority of CMV-associated TCR beta chains appeared HLA-restricted.

The CDR3 contains 14 residues. Trimming removed 0 bases at V and 7 bases at J, with 10 bases between. Germline CDR1 reads LGHNA; CDR2 reads YNFKEQ. PCR involved 60 Vbeta and 13 Jbeta primers. Clones were read by immunoSEQ multiplex PCR, and TCRdb kept only the in-frame ones, dropping some. The table includes roughly 140,000 clones, approximately 80% detected once. As for this clone: Its antigen is unidentified.

The sequencing sample was made of PBMCs. The J gene is TRBJ2-1, the V gene TRBV4-2; D is uncertain. This TCR was recovered from a woman in her thirties or forties in good health and CMV-seropositive. The CDR3 DNA reads TGTGCCAGCAGCCAAGATAATTCAGGAAATGAGCAGTTCTTC. Residues: CASSQDNSGNEQFF.